These 26 T cell receptor beta chains share one sample of origin, sequenced in a study of a mutant IDH1 vaccine in newly diagnosed glioma. Time point: week 35, safety follow-up. Vaccine doses each comprised 300 ug of mutant IDH1 20-mer peptide, with topical imiquimod. The antigens of these receptors remain unknown. Sequencing was performed with immunoSEQ multiplex PCR; in TCRdb, only in-frame clones are kept and a portion is missing. Seen here are 40,000 to 50,000 clones, approximately 92% observed once, and the top ten hold 1.5%. Source: PBMCs, taken from a glioma patient whose treatment included an IDH1 peptide vaccine. These receptor sequences come from a man between 35 and 55 years old with glioma.

The gene calls are TRBV7-2 and TRBJ2-4; D call uncertain. The CDR3 is made up of 15 amino acids. Germline values: CDR1 SGHTA, CDR2 FQGNSA. Trimming shortened V by 5 bases and J by 0 bases, and 11 bases separated the two germline ends. The CDR3 nucleotides read TGTGCCAGCAGCCCCGACACCCTAGCCAAAAACATTCAGTACTTC. Residues: CASSPDTLAKNIQYF.

J is TRBJ2-5 and V is TRBV30; D unresolved. Germline CDR1 reads GTSNPN; CDR2 reads SVGIG (reference sequence). The CDR3 is made up of 11 amino acids. Trimming stripped 3 bases from V and 3 bases from J, with 5 bases between. Here the CDR3 DNA reads TGTGCCTGGAGAAACAAAGAGACCCAGTACTTC. Translating gives CAWRNKETQYF.

The chain uses TRBV5-1 and TRBJ2-5; D may be TRBD1 (7 bases). From germline, CDR1 is SGHRS and CDR2 YFSETQ. This CDR3 comprises 15 residues. V lost 2 bases and J 4 bases, leaving 15 bases between the germline ends. The CDR3 bases are TGCGCCAGCAGCTTTCCTCAGGGGGGTGGAGAGACCCAGTACTTC. It encodes CASSFPQGGGETQYF.

The chain joins TRBV27 to TRBJ1-4, with D tentatively TRBD1 (5 bases). V shed 9 bases and J shed 5 bases, with 13 bases lying between them. The CDR3 contains 13 residues. Germline assignment: CDR1 MNHEY and CDR2 SMNVEV (reference sequence). CDR3 loop: CARGAAQNEKLFF. The CDR3 bases are TGTGCCAGAGGGGCAGCCCAAAATGAAAAACTGTTTTTT.

The genes are TRBV10-1 and TRBJ2-5, with TRBD1 identical over 9 bases. This CDR3 comprises 14 residues. CDR1 and CDR2 (germline): WNHNN, SYGVQD (reference sequence). Losses at the gene ends were 2 bases for V and 3 bases for J; bases not matched to a gene: 1. In DNA form, the CDR3 reads TGCGCCAGCAGTGAGGACAGGGGGAAAGAGACCCAGTACTTC. Its protein is CASSEDRGKETQYF.

The V call is TRBV29-1, the J call TRBJ1-2; unclear D gene. The CDR3 extends over 14 amino acids. V lost 7 bases, J lost 0 bases, and 15 bases lay in between. Germline CDR1 is SQVTM and CDR2 is ANQGSEA. The CDR3 DNA reads TGCAGCGCGTCTCGGGCACTAACTAACTATGGCTACACCTTC. As protein: CSASRALTNYGYTF.

This clone was picked up one time. The chain employs TRBV28 and TRBJ2-5; no reliable D call. This CDR3 region has 13 residues. V shed 3 bases and J shed 5 bases, with 10 bases lying between them. The germline CDR1 and CDR2 sequences are MDHEN and SYDVKM. CDR3: CASSLGQVETQYF. The CDR3 nucleotides are TGTGCCAGCAGTTTGGGCCAGGTGGAGACCCAGTACTTC.

This chain links TRBV2 with TRBJ2-1, with TRBD2 as a possible D gene (5 bases). This CDR3 has 15 residues. Trimming removed 4 bases from V and 6 bases from J, with 16 bases in between. Per the germline V gene, CDR1 is SNHLY and CDR2 is FYNNEI. The CDR3 spells CASSATGSIGNEQFF. The CDR3 coding sequence is TGTGCCAGCAGTGCAACGGGATCAATAGGCAATGAGCAGTTCTTC.

This clone was seen a handful of times. The V call is TRBV7-9, the J call TRBJ1-2; 8 bases fit TRBD1. After removal of 4 bases from V and 8 bases from J, the junction contained 6 bases not matched to a gene. CDR1 is SEHNR, CDR2 FQNEAQ, per germline (reference sequence). The CDR3 runs to 13 residues. The CDR3 loop is CASSSSSGGGYTF. The CDR3 DNA follows: TGTGCCAGCAGCTCAAGTTCAGGGGGCGGCTACACCTTC. Looking up the rest from reference TRBV7-9 and TRBJ1-2 gives the full variable domain: DTGVSQNPRHKITKRGQNVTFRCDPISEHNRLYWYRQTLGQGPEFLTYFQNEAQLEKSRLLSDRFSAERPKGSFSTLEIQRTEQGDSAMYLCASSSSSGGGYTFGSGTRLTVV.

The chain recombines TRBV27 with TRBJ2-5, with 11 nucleotides matching TRBD1. Germline V CDR1 and CDR2: MNHEY, SMNVEV (reference sequence). Trimming took 7 bases from V and 7 from J; bases not matched to a gene: 14. This CDR3 region has 16 residues. CDR3 residues: CASTPTDRGRFVTQYF. The CDR3 DNA follows: TGTGCCAGCACACCGACGGACAGGGGGCGTTTCGTGACCCAGTACTTC.

The chain uses TRBV15 and TRBJ1-1; the D is unclear. V was shortened by 4 bases and J by 5 bases, with 20 bases between the two germline ends. The CDR3 sequence is 16 residues long. Germline V gene sequence: CDR1 LNHNV, CDR2 YYDKDF (reference sequence). As DNA, the CDR3 is TGTGCCACCAGCACCCCTAAAATACGGGCGGGGACTGAAGCTTTCTTT. Translated, it gives CATSTPKIRAGTEAFF.

This chain joins TRBV11-2 and TRBJ2-7; 10 bases agree with TRBD1. Germline CDR1 is SGHAT and CDR2 is FQNNGV. J lost 4 bases, V lost 3 bases, and 6 bases had no gene match. This CDR3 comprises 15 residues. The CDR3 nucleotides read TGTGCCAGCAGCTTGACAGGGACAGGGGTATACGAGCAGTACTTC. Protein: CASSLTGTGVYEQYF.

CDR3 amino acids: CASSFEGARGYTF. As DNA, the CDR3 is TGTGCCAGCAGCTTTGAGGGGGCGCGTGGCTACACCTTC. The rearrangement joins TRBV7-9 to TRBJ1-2; 7 nucleotides line up with TRBD1. Germline loops: CDR1 SEHNR, CDR2 FQNEAQ (reference sequence). The V and J ends lost 3 bases and 7 bases, in that order; junction bases with no gene match: 5. The CDR3 runs to 13 residues.

This chain uses TRBV7-3 with TRBJ2-3, with D hard to call. Per the germline V gene, CDR1 is SGHTA and CDR2 is FQGTGA. V was clipped by 6 bases and J by 3 bases, with 10 bases between them. This CDR3 is 13 amino acids long. As DNA, the CDR3 is TGTGCCAGCAGACAACAGCCAACAGATACGCAGTATTTT. Translation: CASRQQPTDTQYF.

This rearrangement joins TRBV7-6 to TRBJ1-6; 8 bases match TRBD1. The germline V gene encodes CDR1 SGHVS and CDR2 FNYEAQ. This CDR3 has 15 residues. With 4 bases clipped from V and 9 bases from J, the junction kept 8 bases outside the gene matches. The CDR3 reads CASSSADRGSSPLHF. For the CDR3, the DNA is TGTGCCAGCAGCTCTGCCGACAGGGGAAGTTCACCCCTCCACTTT.

The chain links TRBV7-9 to TRBJ1-2, with TRBD1 matching over 9 bases. Germline V CDR1 and CDR2: SEHNR, FQNEAQ (reference sequence). After removal of 4 bases from V and 8 bases from J, the junction contained 5 bases not matched to a gene. The CDR3 consists of 13 residues. The CDR3 loop reads CASSSRQGEGYTF. In nucleotides, the CDR3 is TGTGCCAGCAGCTCCCGACAGGGGGAAGGCTACACCTTC.

The DNA of the CDR3 is TGTGCCACGGGACTAGCGTCGAGCACAGATACGCAGTATTTT. Protein sequence: CATGLASSTDTQYF. V and J are TRBV6-6 and TRBJ2-3, with 10 bases lining up with TRBD2. The trim removed 10 bases at V and 0 bases at J, leaving 4 bases unmatched. The CDR3 spans 14 residues. CDR1 is MNHNY, CDR2 SVGAGI, per germline (reference sequence).

The CDR3 loop is CASRIAGYEQYF. CDR3 nucleotides: TGCGCCAGCAGAATCGCAGGGTACGAGCAGTACTTC. The chain couples TRBV23-1 to TRBJ2-7; D perhaps matches TRBD1 (5 bases). TRBV23-1 belongs to the ORF category, with a function that is uncertain. V lost 6 bases and J 4 bases, leaving 10 bases between the germline ends. The CDR3 totals 12 residues.

This clone has a single count. The chain employs TRBV14 and TRBJ1-2; D perhaps matches TRBD1 (5 bases). Germline values: CDR1 SGHDN, CDR2 FVKESK. Trimming pared 4 bases from V and 1 base from J, leaving 25 bases between. The CDR3 is 19 amino acids. The CDR3 spells CASSLDHDTGREFNYGYTF. CDR3 sequence (DNA): TGTGCCAGCAGCCTAGACCATGACACGGGACGGGAATTTAACTATGGCTACACCTTC.

This clone has only a few counts. The chain recombines TRBV7-2 with TRBJ2-3; D unresolved. Germline V CDR1 and CDR2: SGHTA, FQGNSA. V lost 3 bases, J lost 0 bases, and 7 bases lay in between. The CDR3 totals 14 residues. CDR3 sequence (DNA): TGTGCCAGCAGCTTCTCGTATAGCACAGATACGCAGTATTTT. Translation: CASSFSYSTDTQYF.

V usage is TRBV6-4 and J usage is TRBJ2-3; 7 positions match TRBD2. The CDR3 has 18 residues. Trimming at V came to 2 bases and at J to 2 bases, leaving 13 bases not matched to a gene. Germline values: CDR1 MRHNA, CDR2 SNTAGT. This CDR3 is CASSDPVGGTHFTDTQYF. In DNA, the CDR3 is TGTGCCAGCAGTGACCCGGTGGGAGGGACCCATTTCACAGATACGCAGTATTTT.

The CDR3 region is CASSLGAGGSYEQYF. The CDR3 DNA reads TGTGCCAGCAGCTTAGGAGCAGGGGGCTCCTACGAGCAGTACTTC. The rearrangement links TRBV7-9 to TRBJ2-7; 7 bases map to TRBD1. Trimming removed 1 base from V and 0 bases from J; junction bases left unmatched: 3. The germline gives CDR1 SEHNR, CDR2 FQNEAQ (reference sequence). The CDR3 loop spans 15 amino acids. The full variable domain, with the rest looked up from reference TRBV7-9 and TRBJ2-7, is DTGVSQNPRHKITKRGQNVTFRCDPISEHNRLYWYRQTLGQGPEFLTYFQNEAQLEKSRLLSDRFSAERPKGSFSTLEIQRTEQGDSAMYLCASSLGAGGSYEQYFGPGTRLTVT.

The chain recombines TRBV6-4 with TRBJ2-3, with TRBD2 matching 12 bases. V gave up 0 bases and J gave up 2 bases; unmatched junction bases: 3. The length of the CDR3 is 17 residues. Germline V gene data show CDR1 as MRHNA and CDR2 as SNTAGT. The CDR3 nucleotides are TGTGCCAGCAGTGACTCAGGGACTAGCGGGCACACAGATACGCAGTATTTT. Its protein is CASSDSGTSGHTDTQYF.

This chain uses TRBV1 with TRBJ2-7; the table calls TRBD2, which could not be checked here. TRBV1 is an annotated pseudogene. CDR3 length equals 16 residues. For the CDR3, the DNA is TGCACCAGCAGCCATCATAGCGGGATGAGCTCCTACGAGCAGTACTTC. This encodes CTSSHHSGMSSYEQYF.

This rearrangement joins TRBV4-1 to TRBJ1-1, with no clear D. The V end was cut by 4 bases, the J end by 8 bases, with 17 bases between. This CDR3 comprises 14 residues. Germline V gene data show CDR1 as MGHRA and CDR2 as YSYEKL. CDR3 sequence: CASSPPRRSPEAFF. The CDR3 nucleotides read TGCGCCAGCAGCCCTCCTCGACGAAGCCCAGAAGCTTTCTTT.

Concerning this clone: At the DNA level, this CDR3 is encoded by other sequences in the same sample as well. The genes are TRBV7-8 and TRBJ1-6, with unresolved D. This CDR3 spans 13 amino acids. Trimming left V 0 bases short and J 7 bases short, with 4 bases between. Germline V gene sequence: CDR1 SGHVS, CDR2 FQNEAQ. Here the CDR3 reads CASSLAGNSPLHF. The CDR3 DNA reads as TGTGCCAGCAGCTTAGCGGGGAATTCACCCCTCCACTTT.